Shown below are 13 T cell receptor beta chains from a single sample sequenced in a study of blood T cell repertoires in COVID-19. The assay was immunoSEQ multiplex PCR, and TCRdb's table has in-frame clones only and misses some. The sample consists of a few hundred thousand clones, almost 90% of them appearing once. The sequencing sample was made of peripheral blood. These receptors all stem from a woman aged 55-70 years with COVID-19, enrolled during active disease.

This clone appeared a single time. The chain links TRBV5-1 to TRBJ2-5; D may be TRBD2 (5 bases). The germline V and J ends were trimmed by 2 bases and 4 bases, with 9 bases remaining between them. The CDR3 has 13 residues. Germline CDR1 SGHRS, CDR2 YFSETQ. The CDR3 protein is CASSLRGRETQYF. CDR3 in DNA: TGCGCCAGCAGCTTAAGAGGGCGAGAGACCCAGTACTTC.

Only one count was recorded for this clone. The chain has TRBV7-2 and TRBJ2-3; TRBD2 might be the D (5 bases). This CDR3 is built from 14 residues. Germline CDR1 is SGHTA and CDR2 is FQGNSA. V was trimmed by 0 bases and J by 4 bases, leaving 8 bases between them. The CDR3 region has the DNA TGTGCCAGCAGCTTAGCGCTACTAGCAGATACGCAGTATTTT. Translated, it gives CASSLALLADTQYF.

The sample holds a few counts of this clone. This rearrangement joins TRBV5-6 to TRBJ2-7; 9 bases line up with TRBD1. This CDR3 comprises 15 residues. Germline CDR1 and CDR2: SGHDT and YYEEEE. V shed 7 bases, J shed 0 bases, and the junction held 8 bases outside the gene matches. CDR3 loop: CASYVSGQGSYEQYF. As DNA, the CDR3 is TGTGCCAGCTATGTGTCGGGACAGGGCTCCTACGAGCAGTACTTC. The whole variable domain, remainder taken from reference TRBV5-6 and TRBJ2-7, is DAGVTQSPTHLIKTRGQQVTLRCSPKSGHDTVSWYQQALGQGPQFIFQYYEEEERQRGNFPDRFSGHQFPNYSSELNVNALLLGDSALYLCASYVSGQGSYEQYFGPGTRLTVT.

This chain joins TRBV4-3 and TRBJ1-1; tentative D call: TRBD1 (6 bases). The CDR3 consists of 15 residues. The ends were cut back, 5 bases at V and 0 bases at J, with 13 bases in the middle. The germline V gene has CDR1 LGHNA and CDR2 YSLEER. CDR3 protein: CASSRGTELNTEAFF. The CDR3 DNA reads TGCGCCAGCAGCAGGGGGACGGAATTGAACACTGAAGCTTTCTTT.

The V gene is TRBV7-9, the J gene TRBJ2-5; 9 nucleotides match TRBD1. CDR1 is SEHNR, CDR2 FQNEAQ, per germline (reference sequence). The CDR3 has 17 amino acids. Losses at the gene ends were 3 bases for V and 5 bases for J; bases not matched to a gene: 13. The CDR3: CASSFTGVQGTGETQYF. For the CDR3, the DNA is TGTGCCAGCAGCTTCACAGGGGTTCAGGGGACAGGGGAGACCCAGTACTTC.

Note on this clone: An end of the junction differs from the germline gene, which may be a read error. The gene calls are TRBV19 and TRBJ1-1, with D possibly TRBD1 on 6 matching bases. In germline, CDR1 is LNHDA, CDR2 SQIVND (reference sequence). This CDR3 has 15 amino acids. The CDR3 region is CASSIDRDMTLRAVF. The CDR3 coding sequence is TGTGCCAGTAGTATAGACCGGGACATGACCCTCCGTGCCGTCTTT. Using reference TRBV19 and TRBJ1-1 for the parts outside the CDR3, the full variable domain is DGGITQSPKYLFRKEGQNVTLSCEQNLNHDAMYWYRQDPGQGLRLIYYSQIVNDFQKGDIAEGYSVSREKKESFPLTVTSAQKNPTAFYLCASSIDRDMTLRAVFGQGTRLTVV.

The chain links TRBV7-2 to TRBJ2-7, with 7 bases that match TRBD2. CDR3 length: 13 amino acids. V gave up 5 bases and J gave up 4 bases; unmatched junction bases: 5. Germline-derived CDR1 and CDR2 are SGHTA and FQGNSA. Written as DNA, the CDR3 is TGTGCCAGCAGCCAAATAGCGGGTTACGAGCAGTACTTC. This sequence encodes CASSQIAGYEQYF.

A remark on this clone: Compared with germline, one end of the junction differs, possibly owing to a read error. The chain has TRBV7-2 and TRBJ2-7; 7 bases match TRBD2. The CDR3 runs to 15 residues. CDR1 SGHTA and CDR2 FQGNSA come from the germline V gene. CDR3: CASSSMGTTSHEQYF. CDR3 coding DNA: TGTGCCAGCAGCTCAATGGGGACTACCTCCCACGAGCAGTACTTC.

The chain links TRBV7-6 to TRBJ2-3; 9 bases are a match to TRBD2. The CDR3 runs 15 residues. Germline assignment: CDR1 SGHVS and CDR2 FNYEAQ. V shed 5 bases and J 0 bases; nucleotides not matched to a gene: 3. The CDR3 loop reads CASSPRGGSTDTQYF. CDR3 sequence (DNA): TGTGCCAGCAGCCCGCGGGGGGGTAGCACAGATACGCAGTATTTT. Full variable domain (outside the CDR3, taken from reference TRBV7-6 and TRBJ2-3): GAGVSQSPRYKVTKRGQDVALRCDPISGHVSLYWYRQALGQGPEFLTYFNYEAQQDKSGLPNDRFSAERPEGSISTLTIQRTEQRDSAMYRCASSPRGGSTDTQYFGPGTRLTVL.

This clone has just a few counts. V usage is TRBV6-2 or TRBV6-3 and J usage is TRBJ1-5; TRBD1 agrees at 8 bases. The CDR3 consists of 19 residues. Trimming took 6 bases from V and 2 from J; bases not matched to a gene: 18. CDR1 and CDR2 from the germline V gene are MNHEY and SVGEGT. The CDR3 nucleotides read TGTGCCAGCAGCCTGGGGGCAGGGGGCTTAAGCTTGCGCAATCAGCCCCAGCATTTT. Translated: CASSLGAGGLSLRNQPQHF.

The CDR3 spells CASSPGQRNGYTF. CDR3 nucleotides: TGTGCCAGCAGTCCGGGACAGAGGAATGGCTACACCTTC. This chain links TRBV12-3 or TRBV12-4 with TRBJ1-2; 7 bases fit TRBD1. This CDR3 spans 13 amino acids. With V trimmed by 5 bases and J by 6 bases, 6 bases remained unmatched.

This clone was observed a single time. The V call is TRBV15, the J call TRBJ2-1, with a possible D match to TRBD1 (6 bases). This CDR3 comprises 20 residues. The V and J ends lost 0 bases and 8 bases respectively, with 29 bases between them. Germline-derived CDR1 and CDR2 are LNHNV and YYDKDF (reference sequence). CDR3 region: CATSRDLILVGQSDFYEQFF. The DNA of the CDR3 is TGTGCCACCAGCAGAGATCTTATTTTAGTCGGACAGTCCGATTTCTATGAGCAGTTCTTC. Supplemented by reference TRBV15 and TRBJ2-1, the full variable domain reads DAMVIQNPRYQVTQFGKPVTLSCSQTLNHNVMYWYQQKSSQAPKLLFHYYDKDFNNEADTPDNFQSRRPNTSFCFLDIRSPGLGDTAMYLCATSRDLILVGQSDFYEQFFGPGTRLTVL.

In its sample, this clone was seen once. A read error may produce the germline difference seen at one junction end. The V call is TRBV28, the J call TRBJ1-2; D is perhaps TRBD1 (6 bases). The CDR3 is made up of 10 amino acids. The germline V gene has CDR1 MDHEN and CDR2 SYDVKM. The CDR3 here is CASSSGVQSF. DNA for the CDR3: TGTGCCAGCAGTTCAGGGGTCCAATCGTTC.